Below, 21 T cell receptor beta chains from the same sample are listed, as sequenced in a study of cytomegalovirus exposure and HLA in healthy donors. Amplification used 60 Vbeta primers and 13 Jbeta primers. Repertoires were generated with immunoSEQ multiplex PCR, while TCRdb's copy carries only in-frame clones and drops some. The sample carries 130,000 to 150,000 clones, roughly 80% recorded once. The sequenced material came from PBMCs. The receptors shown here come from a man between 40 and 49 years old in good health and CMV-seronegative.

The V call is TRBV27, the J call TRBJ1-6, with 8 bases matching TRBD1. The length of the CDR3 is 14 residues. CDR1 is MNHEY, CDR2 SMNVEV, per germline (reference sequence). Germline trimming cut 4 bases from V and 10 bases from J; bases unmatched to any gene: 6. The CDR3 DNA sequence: TGTGCCAGCAGTTCGGACAGGGCAACGTCACCCCTCCACTTT. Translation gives CASSSDRATSPLHF.

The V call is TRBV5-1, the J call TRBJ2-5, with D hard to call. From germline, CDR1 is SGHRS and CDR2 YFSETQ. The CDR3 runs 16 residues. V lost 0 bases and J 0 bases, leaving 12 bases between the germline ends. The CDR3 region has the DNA TGCGCCAGCAGCTTGGGATCCTCACTGTACCAAGAGACCCAGTACTTC. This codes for CASSLGSSLYQETQYF.

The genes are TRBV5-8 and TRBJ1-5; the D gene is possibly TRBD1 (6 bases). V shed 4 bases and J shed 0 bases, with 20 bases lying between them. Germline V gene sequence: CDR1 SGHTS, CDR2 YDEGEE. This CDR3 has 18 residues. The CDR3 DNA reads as TGTGCCAGCAGCCTCCACTTCACAGGGATTGATAGCAATCAGCCCCAGCATTTT. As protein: CASSLHFTGIDSNQPQHF.

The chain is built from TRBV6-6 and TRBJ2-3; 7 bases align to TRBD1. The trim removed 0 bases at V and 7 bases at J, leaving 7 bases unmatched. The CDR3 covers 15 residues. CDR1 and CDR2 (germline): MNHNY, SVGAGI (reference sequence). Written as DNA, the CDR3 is TGTGCCAGCAGTTACTCGAGTCGACAGGGAAATACGCAGTATTTT. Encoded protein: CASSYSSRQGNTQYF.

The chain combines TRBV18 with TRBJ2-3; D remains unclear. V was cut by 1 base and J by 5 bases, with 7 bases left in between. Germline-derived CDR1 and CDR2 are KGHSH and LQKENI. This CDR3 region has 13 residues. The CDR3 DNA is TGTGCCAGCTCACCACACAGTCGAGATACGCAGTATTTT. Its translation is CASSPHSRDTQYF.

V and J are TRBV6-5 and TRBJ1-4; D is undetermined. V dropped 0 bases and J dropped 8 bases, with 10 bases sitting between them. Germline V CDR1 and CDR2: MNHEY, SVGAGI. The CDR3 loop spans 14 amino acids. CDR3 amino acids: CASSYSALGEKLFF. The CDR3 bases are TGTGCCAGCAGTTACTCGGCGCTCGGGGAAAAACTGTTTTTT.

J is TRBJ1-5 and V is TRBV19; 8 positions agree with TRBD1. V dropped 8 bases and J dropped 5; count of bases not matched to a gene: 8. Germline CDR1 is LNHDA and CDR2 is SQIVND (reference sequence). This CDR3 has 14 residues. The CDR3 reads CASASDRVDQPQHF. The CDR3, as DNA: TGTGCCAGTGCCTCGGACAGGGTGGATCAGCCCCAGCATTTT.

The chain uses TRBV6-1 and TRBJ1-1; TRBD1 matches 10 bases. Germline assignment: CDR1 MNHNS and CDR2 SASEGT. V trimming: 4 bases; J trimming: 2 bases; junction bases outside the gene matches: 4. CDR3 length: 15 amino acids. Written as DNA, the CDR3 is TGTGCCAGCAGTGGGAGGACAGGGGGTAACACTGAAGCTTTCTTT. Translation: CASSGRTGGNTEAFF.

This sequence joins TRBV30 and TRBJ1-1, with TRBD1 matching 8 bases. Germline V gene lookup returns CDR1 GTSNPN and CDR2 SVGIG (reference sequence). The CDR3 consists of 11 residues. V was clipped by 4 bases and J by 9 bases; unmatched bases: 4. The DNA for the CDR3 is TGTGCCTGGAACCGGGACAGGAAAGCTTTCTTT. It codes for CAWNRDRKAFF. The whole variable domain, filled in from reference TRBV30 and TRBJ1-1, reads SQTIHQWPATLVQPVGSPLSLECTVEGTSNPNLYWYRQAAGRGLQLLFYSVGIGQISSEVPQNLSASRPQDRQFILSSKKLLLSDSGFYLCAWNRDRKAFFGQGTRLTVV.

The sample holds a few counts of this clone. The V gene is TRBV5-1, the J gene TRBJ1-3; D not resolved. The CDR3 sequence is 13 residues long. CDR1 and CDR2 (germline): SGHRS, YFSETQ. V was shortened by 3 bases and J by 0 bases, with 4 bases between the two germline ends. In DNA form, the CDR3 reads TGCGCCAGCAGCTCTAGCTCTGGAAACACCATATATTTT. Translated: CASSSSSGNTIYF.

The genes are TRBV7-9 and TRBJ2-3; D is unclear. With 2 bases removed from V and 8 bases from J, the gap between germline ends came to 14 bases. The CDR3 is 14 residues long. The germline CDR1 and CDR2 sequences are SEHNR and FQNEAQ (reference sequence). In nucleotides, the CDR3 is TGTGCCAGCAGCTTATACGGCCCCTCGGGTACGCAGTATTTT. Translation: CASSLYGPSGTQYF.

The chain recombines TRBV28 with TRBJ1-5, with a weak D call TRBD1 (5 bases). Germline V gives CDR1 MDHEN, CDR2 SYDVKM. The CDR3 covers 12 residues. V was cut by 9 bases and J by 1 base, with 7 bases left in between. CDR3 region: CASQGSNQPQHF. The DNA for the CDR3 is TGTGCCAGTCAGGGCAGCAATCAGCCCCAGCATTTT.

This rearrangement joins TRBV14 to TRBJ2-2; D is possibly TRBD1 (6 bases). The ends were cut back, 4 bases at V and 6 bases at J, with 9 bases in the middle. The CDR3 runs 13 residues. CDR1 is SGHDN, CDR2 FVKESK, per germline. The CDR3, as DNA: TGTGCCAGCAGCCCACAGGGTGCCGGGGAGCTGTTTTTT. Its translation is CASSPQGAGELFF.

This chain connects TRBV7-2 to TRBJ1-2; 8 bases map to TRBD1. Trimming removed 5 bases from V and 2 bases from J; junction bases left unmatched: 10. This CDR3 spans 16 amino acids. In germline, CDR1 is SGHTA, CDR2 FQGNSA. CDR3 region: CASSTQTGVSNYGYTF. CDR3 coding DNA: TGTGCCAGCAGCACGCAGACAGGGGTGAGCAACTATGGCTACACCTTC. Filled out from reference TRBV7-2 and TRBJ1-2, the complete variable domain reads GAGVSQSPSNKVTEKGKDVELRCDPISGHTALYWYRQSLGQGLEFLIYFQGNSAPDKSGLPSDRFSAERTGGSVSTLTIQRTQQEDSAVYLCASSTQTGVSNYGYTFGSGTRLTVV.

CDR3: CASRDRGDNEQFF. CDR3 coding DNA: TGTGCCAGCAGGGACAGGGGGGATAATGAGCAGTTCTTC. The chain is built from TRBV6-1 and TRBJ2-1; 10 bases align to TRBD1. J was trimmed by 7 bases and V by 6 bases; bases with no gene match: 3. The V gene's germline CDR1 is MNHNS and CDR2 SASEGT. The CDR3 is 13 amino acids.

This CDR3 is CASSDTGAYEQYF. In nucleotides, the CDR3 is TGCGCCAGCAGTGATACGGGGGCCTACGAGCAGTACTTC. The chain recombines TRBV10-2 with TRBJ2-7; tentative D call: TRBD2 (6 bases). Germline CDR1 is WSHSY and CDR2 is SAAADI. This CDR3 spans 13 amino acids. Between the trimmed V and J ends, which lost 3 bases and 2 bases, there was a span of 8 bases.

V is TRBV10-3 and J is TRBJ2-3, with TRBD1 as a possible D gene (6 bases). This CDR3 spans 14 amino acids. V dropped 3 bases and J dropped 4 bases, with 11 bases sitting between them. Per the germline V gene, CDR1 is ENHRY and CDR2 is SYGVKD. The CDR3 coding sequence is TGTGCCATCAGTGACTACAGGGCTGCAGATACGCAGTATTTT. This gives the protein CAISDYRAADTQYF.

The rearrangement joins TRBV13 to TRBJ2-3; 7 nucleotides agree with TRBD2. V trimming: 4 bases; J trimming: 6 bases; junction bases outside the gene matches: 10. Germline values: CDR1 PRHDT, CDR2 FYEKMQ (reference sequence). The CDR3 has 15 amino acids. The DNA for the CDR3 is TGTGCCAGCAGCTCGCGGGGGACTACGGGGGATACGCAGTATTTT. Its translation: CASSSRGTTGDTQYF.

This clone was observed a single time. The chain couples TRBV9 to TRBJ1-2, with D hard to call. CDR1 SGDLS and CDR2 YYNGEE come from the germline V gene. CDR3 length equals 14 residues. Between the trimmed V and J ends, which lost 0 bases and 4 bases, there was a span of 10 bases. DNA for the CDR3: TGTGCCAGCAGCGTAGTGGAGGATCCCTATGGCTACACCTTC. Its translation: CASSVVEDPYGYTF.

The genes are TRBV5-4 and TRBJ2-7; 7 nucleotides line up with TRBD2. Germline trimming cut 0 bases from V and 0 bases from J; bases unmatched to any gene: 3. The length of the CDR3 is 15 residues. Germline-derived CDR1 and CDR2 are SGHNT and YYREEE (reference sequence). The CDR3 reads CASSLGGGSSYEQYF. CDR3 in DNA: TGTGCCAGCAGCTTGGGTGGCGGGAGCTCCTACGAGCAGTACTTC.

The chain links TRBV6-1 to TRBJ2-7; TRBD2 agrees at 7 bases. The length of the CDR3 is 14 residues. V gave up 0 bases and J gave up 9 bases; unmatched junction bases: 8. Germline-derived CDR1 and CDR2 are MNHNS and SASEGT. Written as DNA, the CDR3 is TGTGCCAGCAGTGAAGCATTGGCGAGGGAGGGGCAGTACTTC. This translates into CASSEALAREGQYF.